The 22 T cell receptor beta chains below come from one sample, sequenced in a study of T cells after yellow fever vaccination (dated by TCRdb to the late 2010s). The treatment or condition label, read with the paper, signifies: live attenuated yellow fever vaccine strain. The protocol used for the library was 5' RACE. The sequencer listed for this sample is Illumina HiSeq 2500. The public reads were reanalyzed by TCRdb: fastp trimming at Q25, MiXCR alignment, in-frame beta chains only. Merged by CDR3 protein, the rows form single entries marked with the most common genes and DNA. In this sample the table shows 300,000 to 400,000 distinct CDR3 sequences, 6.2% of which occur a single time. The ten largest clones represent roughly 15% of the sample. The sample here was PBMCs, taken 5 days after the yellow fever booster vaccination. These TCRs come from a young man who received the YFV17D yellow fever vaccine.

This clonotype has at least ten counts. The V gene is TRBV6-1, the J gene TRBJ1-2; maybe TRBD1 (6 bases). The CDR3 has 16 residues. The germline CDR1 and CDR2 sequences are MNHNS and SASEGT. Between the trimmed V and J ends, which lost 6 bases and 3 bases, there was a span of 20 bases. CDR3 region: CASRLRGGGKDYGYTF. The CDR3 DNA sequence: TGTGCCAGCAGACTCCGAGGGGGGGGAAAGGACTATGGCTACACCTTC.

This clonotype has a count of ten or more. V usage is TRBV5-6 and J usage is TRBJ2-5; the D call may be TRBD1 or TRBD2 (5 bases each). Looked up from germline, CDR1 is SGHDT and CDR2 is YYEEEE. V lost 4 bases and J lost 5, with 18 bases in between. The CDR3 spans 15 residues. The CDR3 sequence: CASSRVGMRGETQYF. The CDR3 nucleotides are TGTGCCAGCAGCCGCGTGGGGATGAGGGGTGAGACCCAGTACTTC.

The rearrangement joins TRBV7-7 to TRBJ2-1; maybe TRBD2 (6 bases). From germline, CDR1 is SSHAT and CDR2 FNYEAQ (reference sequence). The CDR3 loop spans 13 amino acids. V was trimmed by 3 bases and J by 9 bases, leaving 12 bases between them. The CDR3 is CASSFSSEGEQFF. The CDR3 DNA reads as TGTGCCAGCAGCTTCTCTAGCGAGGGTGAGCAGTTCTTC. Full variable domain (remainder filled in from reference TRBV7-7 and TRBJ2-1): GAGVSQSPRYKVTKRGQDVTLRCDPISSHATLYWYQQALGQGPEFLTYFNYEAQPDKSGLPSDRFSAERPEGSISTLTIQRTEQRDSAMYRCASSFSSEGEQFFGPGTRLTVL.

This chain connects TRBV10-3 to TRBJ2-1; possible D gene TRBD1, 6 bases. The V gene lost 4 bases and the J gene lost 6 bases, with 10 bases spanning the gap. Germline V gene lookup returns CDR1 ENHRY and CDR2 SYGVKD. CDR3 length: 13 residues. CDR3 sequence (DNA): TGTGCCATCAGTGCGACAGGTGTCAATGAGCAGTTCTTC. It is translated as CAISATGVNEQFF.

The chain links TRBV7-2 to TRBJ1-5, with 8 nucleotides matching TRBD1. This CDR3 has 14 residues. Germline V gene lookup returns CDR1 SGHTA and CDR2 FQGNSA. The ends lost 5 bases at V and 4 bases at J; junction bases unmatched: 4. The CDR3 reads CASSPRTGNQPQHF. CDR3 sequence (DNA): TGTGCCAGCAGCCCCCGGACAGGGAATCAGCCCCAGCATTTT.

The chain uses TRBV5-1 and TRBJ2-7; perhaps TRBD2 as D (5 bases). Germline CDR1 is SGHRS and CDR2 is YFSETQ. V was pared by 4 bases and J by 13 bases, with 18 bases between. This CDR3 spans 12 amino acids. CDR3 loop: CASSDSGRTPYF. The DNA of the CDR3 is TGCGCCAGCAGCGATTCGGGGAGAACCCCATACTTC.

This clonotype has just a few counts. J is TRBJ2-1 and V is TRBV5-1, with D unclear. There are 17 residues in the CDR3. Germline V gene lookup returns CDR1 SGHRS and CDR2 YFSETQ. The V and J ends lost 3 bases and 0 bases respectively, with 16 bases between them. CDR3 DNA sequence: TGCGCCAGCAGCTCTCGACTGTCCCCCGGCTCCTACAATGAGCAGTTCTTC. It encodes CASSSRLSPGSYNEQFF.

This chain links TRBV5-4 with TRBJ2-2; 8 bases are a match to TRBD2. Trimming at V came to 2 bases and at J to 5 bases, leaving 8 bases not matched to a gene. The CDR3 is 16 residues long. CDR1 is SGHNT, CDR2 YYREEE, per germline (reference sequence). The CDR3 reads CASSFPSGSDTGELFF. CDR3 nucleotide sequence: TGTGCCAGCAGCTTCCCCAGCGGGAGTGATACCGGGGAGCTGTTTTTT.

The V and J genes are TRBV28 and TRBJ2-1, with TRBD2 identical over 9 bases. The CDR3 has 14 amino acids. Germline V gene lookup returns CDR1 MDHEN and CDR2 SYDVKM. V was pared by 6 bases and J by 8 bases, with 8 bases of the junction left unmatched. CDR3 in amino acids: CASSLAGAGDEQFF. For the CDR3, the DNA is TGTGCCAGCAGCTTAGCGGGGGCCGGTGATGAGCAGTTCTTC.

V and J are TRBV29-1 and TRBJ2-5; D ambiguous. Looked up from germline, CDR1 is SQVTM and CDR2 is ANQGSEA. This CDR3 has 12 amino acids. V lost 4 bases, J lost 4 bases, and 10 bases lay in between. The CDR3 DNA reads TGCAGCGTTGCGAAAGTAGGAGAGACCCAGTACTTC. It yields the protein CSVAKVGETQYF.

The sample holds a few counts of this clonotype. CDR3 loop: CASSLGTSSYEQYF. CDR3 DNA sequence: TGCGCCAGCAGCTTAGGGACTAGCTCCTACGAGCAGTACTTC. The chain links TRBV5-1 to TRBJ2-7; TRBD2 agrees at 8 bases. The CDR3 contains 14 residues. Germline CDR1 and CDR2: SGHRS and YFSETQ. The junction had 1 base not matched to a gene; V was cut back by 2 bases and J by 0 bases.

Comments on this clonotype: Here the CDR3 omits its conserved ending phenylalanine or tryptophan, so a read error is the likely source. The limits of the CDR3 on the DNA are not certain, so only TCRdb's listed CDR3 is given. The chain joins TRBV30 to TRBJ1-3; no check of the table's D call, TRBD1, against the DNA was made. Counting both end residues, the CDR3 totals 9 amino acids. CDR1 is GTSNPN and CDR2 is SVGIG in the germline V gene (reference sequence). This CDR3 reads CAWDPRPRA.

The V gene is TRBV6-2 or TRBV6-3, the J gene TRBJ2-1; D not certain. This CDR3 is built from 11 residues. The germline V gene has CDR1 MNHEY and CDR2 SVGEGT. Trimming removed 1 base at V and 8 bases at J, with 3 bases between. CDR3 nucleotides: TGTGCCAGCAGTTACTTGGATGAGCAGTTCTTC. Protein product: CASSYLDEQFF.

This clonotype came up a few times. The J gene is TRBJ2-7, the V gene TRBV5-1; D is possibly TRBD1 (5 bases). Germline CDR1 reads SGHRS; CDR2 reads YFSETQ. V was pared by 4 bases and J by 7 bases, with 12 bases between. This CDR3 has 12 amino acids. The CDR3 spells CASSSTGGEQYF. The CDR3 DNA follows: TGCGCCAGCAGCAGCACAGGTGGGGAGCAGTACTTC.

The chain couples TRBV7-9 to TRBJ2-2; 10 bases align to TRBD1. This CDR3 spans 16 amino acids. CDR1 is SEHNR and CDR2 is FQNEAQ in the germline V gene (reference sequence). V lost 2 bases, J lost 5 bases, and 5 bases stayed unmatched. DNA of the CDR3: TGTGCCAGCAGCTTAACCGGGACAGGGGAAACCGGGGAGCTGTTTTTT. As protein: CASSLTGTGETGELFF.

This clonotype was counted ten times or more. The chain employs TRBV5-1 and TRBJ2-2; perhaps TRBD2 as D (5 bases). Deletions cut 4 bases from V and 0 bases from J, with 13 bases between. The CDR3 consists of 16 residues. In germline, CDR1 is SGHRS, CDR2 YFSETQ. The CDR3 bases are TGCGCCAGCAGCGGCCTAGGAGGCTCGAACACCGGGGAGCTGTTTTTT. It is translated as CASSGLGGSNTGELFF.

This clonotype was picked up a small number of times. The chain has TRBV3-1 and TRBJ2-1; perhaps D is TRBD1 or TRBD2 (5 bases each). This CDR3 has 12 residues. The germline gives CDR1 LGHDT, CDR2 YNNKEL (reference sequence). With 0 bases removed from V and 12 bases from J, the gap between germline ends came to 9 bases. CDR3 sequence reads: CASSQERGRQFF. The CDR3 DNA reads TGTGCCAGCAGCCAAGAGAGGGGACGGCAGTTCTTC.

This clonotype turned up a few times. V gene TRBV7-8 combines with J gene TRBJ2-7; either TRBD1 or TRBD2 may supply D (5 bases each). Between the trimmed V and J ends, which lost 6 bases and 2 bases, there was a span of 20 bases. The CDR3 is 16 amino acids. From germline, CDR1 is SGHVS and CDR2 FQNEAQ. Written as DNA, the CDR3 is TGTGCCAGCAGTTTTCCCCCCCGGGACGGGGCCTACGAGCAGTACTTC. It specifies CASSFPPRDGAYEQYF.

The rearrangement links TRBV9 to TRBJ2-2; D is ambiguous. The V end was cut by 0 bases, the J end by 0 bases, with 9 bases between. The CDR3 has 16 residues. CDR1 and CDR2 from the germline V gene are SGDLS and YYNGEE. The CDR3 is CASSVDPHSNTGELFF. Here the CDR3 DNA reads TGTGCCAGCAGCGTAGATCCCCACTCGAACACCGGGGAGCTGTTTTTT.

This clonotype was recorded a few times. The J gene is TRBJ2-7, the V gene TRBV12-3 or TRBV12-4; D is unclear. V was pared by 6 bases and J by 0 bases, with 12 bases between. The CDR3 is made up of 14 amino acids. This chain's CDR3 is CASRRAGSSYEQYF. As DNA, the CDR3 is TGTGCCAGCAGGCGCGCCGGCAGCTCCTACGAGCAGTACTTC.

This chain connects TRBV12-3 or TRBV12-4 to TRBJ1-2; D gene uncertain. Trimming stripped 3 bases from V and 7 bases from J, with 18 bases between. This CDR3 has 15 amino acids. CDR3 coding DNA: TGTGCCAGCAGTTTGGGTTCATCGGAGGGCGGTGGCTACACCTTC. Residues: CASSLGSSEGGGYTF.

Here the CDR3 reads CASSPGESYNEQFF. CDR3 in DNA: TGTGCCAGCAGCCCAGGAGAGTCCTACAATGAGCAGTTCTTC. The rearrangement joins TRBV11-2 to TRBJ2-1; D remains unclear. This CDR3 region has 14 residues. The V end was cut by 5 bases, the J end by 1 base, with 9 bases between. Germline V lookup: CDR1 SGHAT, CDR2 FQNNGV.